These 5 T cell receptor beta chains share one sample of origin, sequenced in a study of blood T cell repertoires in COVID-19. Only in-frame clones appear in the TCRdb table, and some are missing; sequencing was by immunoSEQ multiplex PCR. Found here are about 150,000 clones, about nine tenths of them singletons; the top ten hold roughly 4%. The sequencing sample was made of PBMCs or T cells enriched from blood (not recorded which). All receptors come from a man aged 50 to 60 who had recovered from COVID-19.

The chain joins TRBV10-3 to TRBJ1-6, with D possibly matching TRBD1 (5 bases). The V and J ends lost 3 bases and 7 bases respectively, with 7 bases between them. The CDR3 runs 13 residues. Germline V gene lookup returns CDR1 ENHRY and CDR2 SYGVKD. CDR3 protein: CAISEQENSPLHF. CDR3 coding DNA: TGTGCCATCAGTGAACAGGAAAATTCACCCCTCCACTTT.

The rearrangement links TRBV10-1 to TRBJ1-6; no definite D call. CDR3 length equals 14 residues. Trimming pared 1 base from V and 11 bases from J, leaving 12 bases between. Germline assignment: CDR1 WNHNN and CDR2 SYGVQD (reference sequence). CDR3 nucleotide sequence: TGCGCCAGCAGTGAGTGGTTGCCGCCGGCACCCCTCCACTTT. Residues: CASSEWLPPAPLHF.

This clone was counted a few times. The genes are TRBV7-3 and TRBJ1-2; D is possibly TRBD1 (5 bases). This CDR3 contains 13 residues. V lost 2 bases to trimming and J lost 3 bases, with 7 bases between them. The germline CDR1 and CDR2 sequences are SGHTA and FQGTGA. DNA of the CDR3: TGTGCCAGCAGCTTAGGGGCGGACTATGGCTACACCTTC. This codes for CASSLGADYGYTF.

This rearrangement joins TRBV6-2 or TRBV6-3 to TRBJ2-7; possibly TRBD2 for D (7 bases). Germline lookup yields CDR1 MNHEY and CDR2 SVGEGT. This CDR3 contains 15 residues. The germline V and J ends were trimmed by 2 bases and 4 bases, with 15 bases remaining between them. CDR3 nucleotide sequence: TGTGCCAGCAGTTACGGAGCGGGGACACTATACGAGCAGTACGTC. It yields the protein CASSYGAGTLYEQYV.

V usage is TRBV9 and J usage is TRBJ1-2, with 8 bases fitting TRBD1. CDR1 and CDR2 (germline): SGDLS, YYNGEE. V was pared by 4 bases and J by 0 bases, with 5 bases of the junction left unmatched. The length of the CDR3 is 15 residues. The CDR3 sequence: CASSQTGGTNYGYTF. In DNA, the CDR3 is TGTGCCAGCAGCCAAACAGGGGGGACTAACTATGGCTACACCTTC.